This T cell receptor beta chain comes out of a study of shared clonotypes between healthy human individuals. This clone was observed once. Its target is not known. Some clones are missing from TCRdb's copy, which holds only in-frame ones; the method was immunoSEQ multiplex PCR. The profile shows 950,000 to 1,300,000 clones, about 74% of them singletons. Study results and limitations: Non-shared clonotypes were found to have lower generation probabilities than the clonotypes that were shared by all four of the sorted-subset donors. The expectation was that sequencing depth would affect clonotype sharing among donors. Rarefaction showed that sequencing of sorted subsets was incomplete (despite large depth). The study found roughly 5.3% of naive CD4 clonotypes shared across four donors.

Germline CDR1 is MGHRA and CDR2 is YSYEKL. The CDR3 sequence is 13 residues long. V was clipped by 0 bases and J by 8 bases, with 7 bases between them. Sequencing was carried out using memory CD4+ T cells sorted from blood. Subset indicated: CD45RA-negative fraction. This sequence joins TRBV4-1 and TRBJ2-2; D is undetermined. This clonotype was obtained from a young man in good health. CDR3 bases: TGCGCCAGCAGCCAAGAATGGGTAGGGGAGCTGTTTTTT. Translating it yields CASSQEWVGELFF.